The TCR beta chain under discussion was sequenced for a study of cytomegalovirus exposure and HLA in healthy donors. Study-level findings and limits: A reported reduction in N-insertions relative to the roughly 610-donor mean was seen in an Asian-associated ancestry cluster in a later analysis. Across HLA loci, a later analysis found differing TCR association rates, with DRB1 most and HLA-C fewest. Under in vitro conditions, a few CMV-associated chains were confirmed as specific for CMV antigens.

13 Jbeta primers and 60 Vbeta primers were used for the PCR. Assay used: immunoSEQ multiplex PCR; TCRdb lists only in-frame clones, some missing. The sample lists around 150,000 clones; 70% to 80% were seen once. Turning to this clone: Its antigen remains unknown.

After removal of 2 bases from V and 3 bases from J, the junction contained 5 bases not matched to a gene. The CDR3 loop spans 15 amino acids. Germline V CDR1 and CDR2: SGHNT, YYREEE (reference sequence). The J gene is TRBJ2-7, the V gene TRBV5-4, with 10 bases lining up with TRBD2. The sequenced material came from PBMCs. The source of this sequence is a man aged 50-59 years in good health and CMV-seropositive. CDR3 loop: CASSFGASGGYEQYF. In nucleotides, the CDR3 is TGTGCCAGCAGCTTTGGGGCTAGCGGGGGCTACGAGCAGTACTTC.